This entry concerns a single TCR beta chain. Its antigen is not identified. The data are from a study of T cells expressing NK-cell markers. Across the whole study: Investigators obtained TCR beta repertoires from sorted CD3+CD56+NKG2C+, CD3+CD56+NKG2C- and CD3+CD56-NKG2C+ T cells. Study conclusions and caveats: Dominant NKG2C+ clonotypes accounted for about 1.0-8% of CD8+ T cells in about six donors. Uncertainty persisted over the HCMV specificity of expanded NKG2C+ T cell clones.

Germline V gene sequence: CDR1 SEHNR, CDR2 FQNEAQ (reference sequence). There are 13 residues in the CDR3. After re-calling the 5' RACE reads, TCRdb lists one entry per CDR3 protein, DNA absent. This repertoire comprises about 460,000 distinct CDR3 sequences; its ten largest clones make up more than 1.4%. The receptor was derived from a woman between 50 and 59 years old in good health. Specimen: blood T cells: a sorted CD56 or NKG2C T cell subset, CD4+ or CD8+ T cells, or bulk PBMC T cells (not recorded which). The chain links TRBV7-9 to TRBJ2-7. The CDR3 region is CASSVYAGYEQYF.